This T cell receptor beta chain was identified during a study of CXCR3-negative and CXCR3-positive naive CD8 T cells. The wider study: Overall TRB read output was some 140 million, and each library contained about 1.5 +/- 0.3 million reads. Study-level results: Relative to CXCR3-negative naive cells, CXCR3-positive naive cells had more hydrophobic TRB CDR3s.

Via 5' RACE with UMI labels, TRB cDNA libraries were prepared. One entry per CDR3 protein, without DNA, is what TCRdb gives after re-calling the 5' RACE reads. Reported are about 92,000 distinct CDR3 sequences; the ten largest clones contain less than 0.85%. As for this clonotype: The antigen is not known.

This CDR3 contains 15 residues. From germline, CDR1 is LNHDA and CDR2 SQIVND (reference sequence). This receptor was taken from a human donor in good health. Some clones in this sample may be carry-over from other donors' samples. Sequencing was done on a sample of naive CXCR3+ CD8+ T cells from blood. Specified subset: CD45RO-CCR7+CD27+CD95- naive CD8+ T cells expressing CXCR3 (TNR3+). The rearrangement uses TRBV19 and TRBJ2-6; there is no DNA to check the TCRdb D call of TRBD1. The CDR3 spells CASTPGVAGPNVLTF.